Listed below are T cell receptor beta chains from one sample, sequenced in a study of immune characterization of retroperitoneal liposarcoma. TCRdb used MiXCR to reprocess the PCR reads, holding one entry per CDR3 protein. This table has several thousand distinct CDR3 sequences, roughly 29% appearing once. Sequences were obtained from blood. These receptors were obtained from a male donor with retroperitoneal liposarcoma. The CDR3 runs from the conserved cysteine through the conserved F or W. The D gene is left open where the match is weak. Size is omitted from some rows. Given values are once, few, many or a class for expanded clones.

TRBV12-3/TRBV12-4,.,.,TRBJ1-1,TGTGCCAGCATCCTTCTCGGGGACAAGAGCACTGAAGCTTTCTTT,CASILLGDKSTEAFF
TRBV7-6,.,TRBD2,TRBJ2-2,TGTGCCAGCAGCTTTGATACTAGCGGGAGCCACGTCGACACCGGGGAGCTGTTTTTT,CASSFDTSGSHVDTGELFF
TRBV6-4,.,.,TRBJ1-2,TGTGCCAGCAGTGAAAGGGGGGCAGCCCTCTATGGCTACACCTTC,CASSERGAALYGYTF
TRBV6-1,many,TRBD1,TRBJ2-3,TGTGCCAGCAGTGCCCGGACAGGGGGTGGCACAGATACGCAGTATTTT,CASSARTGGGTDTQYF
TRBV9,.,TRBD1,TRBJ2-5,TGTGCCAGCAGCACACGGGACAGGGCTTTGGAGACCCAGTACTTC,CASSTRDRALETQYF
TRBV6-1,few,TRBD1,TRBJ2-3,TGTGCCAGCAGGTCACAGGGGATGTCCGATACGCAGTATTTT,CASRSQGMSDTQYF
TRBV6-6,.,TRBD2,TRBJ2-1,TGTGCCAGCAGCCACCGGGGACTAGCGAGTAGGGATGAGCAGTTCTTC,CASSHRGLASRDEQFF
TRBV6-1,few,TRBD1,TRBJ2-1,TGTGCCAGCAGTGGTAGACAGGGGTTGCCCTACAATGAGCAGTTCTTC,CASSGRQGLPYNEQFF
TRBV27,.,.,TRBJ2-3,TGTGCCAGCAGTTTAGCCAAAACCAGGGGAAGCACAGATACGCAGTATTTT,CASSLAKTRGSTDTQYF
TRBV7-6,.,.,TRBJ1-1,TGTGCCAGCAGCATTGACAGGAACACTGAAGCTTTCTTT,CASSIDRNTEAFF